Listed below are T cell receptor beta chains from one sample, sequenced in a study of CD8 T cells in Susac syndrome. TCRdb recomputed calls from the immunoSEQ multiplex PCR reads with MiXCR, one row per CDR3 protein. Of 95,000 to 150,000 distinct CDR3 sequences listed, nearly 96% are singletons. Specimen: CD4+ T cells from PBMCs. The receptors stem from a human donor with Susac syndrome. CDR3s include the opening cysteine and the closing phenylalanine or tryptophan. The D gene is left open where the match is weak. Some rows have no size entry. The others give once, few or many, or a class for an expanded clone.

v_call	j_call	d_call	clone_size	cdr3_nt	cdr3_aa
TRBV18	TRBJ2-3	.	once	TGTGCCAGCTCACCCTTCACGGGAGATACGCAGTATTTT	CASSPFTGDTQYF
TRBV15	TRBJ2-5	.	once	TGTGCCACCAGCAGAGTCCCCCAGTTTACCGGGACCCAGTACTTC	CATSRVPQFTGTQYF
TRBV4-2	TRBJ1-2	.	.	TGTGCCAGCAGCCAAGGTGACAGTGAAAGGGGCTACACCTTC	CASSQGDSERGYTF
TRBV20-1	TRBJ2-1	TRBD1	once	TGCAGTGCTAGTAGGGGACAGGGGTACAATGAGCAGTTCTTC	CSASRGQGYNEQFF
TRBV28	TRBJ2-1	.	.	TGTGCCAGCTCCCTCGGGCAGGGTGACAATGAGCAGTTCTTC	CASSLGQGDNEQFF
TRBV5-1	TRBJ2-7	.	.	TGCGCCAGCAGCTTGGCTACAGGTCAGGCCTACGAGCAGTACTTC	CASSLATGQAYEQYF
TRBV5-1	TRBJ2-1	TRBD2	.	TGCGCCAGCAGCCCGACTAGCGCAGAGCAGTTCTTC	CASSPTSAEQFF
TRBV4-3	TRBJ2-7	TRBD1	once	TGCGCCAGCAGCCACTCCCGGGACAGGGGCGAGCAGTACTTC	CASSHSRDRGEQYF
TRBV28	TRBJ2-6	TRBD1	.	TGTGCCAGCAGGGGACAGGGGAGGGGGTCTGGGGCCAACGTCCTGACTTTC	CASRGQGRGSGANVLTF
TRBV12-3/TRBV12-4	TRBJ2-7	.	once	TGTGCCAGCAGTTTGAGGGGTTTCGGCGAGCAGTACTTC	CASSLRGFGEQYF
TRBV30	TRBJ1-2	TRBD1	.	TGTGCCTGGAGTCAACAGGGGGCTTCGGGCTACACCTTC	CAWSQQGASGYTF
TRBV7-9	TRBJ2-1	TRBD2	.	TGTGCCAGCAGCTGGGAGGGATATTACAATGAGCAGTTCTTC	CASSWEGYYNEQFF
TRBV5-4	TRBJ2-6	TRBD1	.	TGTGCCAGCAGCTGGGGACAGGGAAACGGCGGGGCCAACGTCCTGACTTTC	CASSWGQGNGGANVLTF
TRBV15	TRBJ1-5	.	.	TGTGCCACCAGCAGAGGGCAGGGAAATCAGCCCCAGCATTTT	CATSRGQGNQPQHF
TRBV27	TRBJ2-3	.	.	TGTGCCAGCAGTGTACGCGTCCAGTTCGATAACACAGATACGCAGTATTTT	CASSVRVQFDNTDTQYF
TRBV6-2/TRBV6-3	TRBJ2-1	.	.	TGTGCCAGCAGTTACAGAGTGGCTGAGCAGTTCTTC	CASSYRVAEQFF
TRBV30	TRBJ1-5	.	.	TGTGCCTGGAGTGGCGGACAGAGCCTTTCGAGCAATCAGCCCCAGCATTTT	CAWSGGQSLSSNQPQHF
TRBV9	TRBJ1-5	.	.	TGTGCCGGAAACAGGGTCGGCCAGCCCCAGCATTTT	CAGNRVGQPQHF
TRBV6-5	TRBJ2-2	.	.	TGTGCCAGCAGCAGGACACGGTCGAACACCGGGGAGCTGTTTTTT	CASSRTRSNTGELFF
TRBV29-1	TRBJ2-5	.	.	TGCAGCGTTGGAGGGATCCAAGAGACCCAGTACTTC	CSVGGIQETQYF
TRBV29-1	TRBJ2-3	TRBD2	.	TGCAGCGTGAGGACTAGTAGATCAGATACGCAGTATTTT	CSVRTSRSDTQYF
TRBV29-1	TRBJ2-5	TRBD1	.	TGCAGCGTTGAGGCAGGGGGCTTAGGGGAGACCCAGTACTTC	CSVEAGGLGETQYF
TRBV10-3	TRBJ1-5	.	.	TGTGCCATCAGCGAGCAGGGCGTTCAGCCCCAGCATTTT	CAISEQGVQPQHF
TRBV15	TRBJ2-1	.	.	TGTGCCACCAGCAGAGAGATCCTAGTCAGTCATGAGCAGTTCTTC	CATSREILVSHEQFF
TRBV5-1	TRBJ2-3	TRBD2	.	TGCGCCAGCAGCTCGGGACTAGCGGGAGTAAGCACAGATACGCAGTATTTT	CASSSGLAGVSTDTQYF
TRBV7-9	TRBJ1-2	.	.	TGTGCCAGCTCAACCGGGAACTCTGGCTACACCTTC	CASSTGNSGYTF
TRBV20-1	TRBJ2-1	.	.	TGCAGTGCTAGAAGGGGGGGGACAGACTCGGCCTACAATGAGCAGTTCTTC	CSARRGGTDSAYNEQFF
TRBV30	TRBJ2-4	.	.	TGTGCCTGGAGTGTACAAGGGGTTAACATTCAGTACTTC	CAWSVQGVNIQYF